The entry below describes one TCR beta chain. What it binds is not known. This sample is part of a study of cytomegalovirus exposure and HLA in healthy donors. With 60 Vbeta and 13 Jbeta primers, the PCR was carried out. Sequenced by immunoSEQ multiplex PCR; TCRdb stores in-frame clones only, minus some. The data contain about 150,000 clones, 79% of them singletons. Study conclusions and caveats: Earlier results showed most TCR beta V segments being productive about 90% or about 30% of the time. Links to common viral pathogens appeared, in a later analysis, for several of the most significant clusters. Some TCR beta chains (roughly 160 of them) were listed as cytomegalovirus-associated.

The CDR3 extends over 13 amino acids. Germline V lookup: CDR1 SGHRS, CDR2 YFSETQ. The V and J ends lost 4 bases and 6 bases, in that order; junction bases with no gene match: 6. V is TRBV5-1 and J is TRBJ1-2, with 7 bases identical to TRBD1. The clonotype comes from a man over 45 in good health and CMV-seropositive. The sample taken for sequencing was PBMCs. The CDR3 spells CASSVGDRDGYTF. CDR3 nucleotides: TGCGCCAGCAGCGTGGGGGACAGAGATGGCTACACCTTC.